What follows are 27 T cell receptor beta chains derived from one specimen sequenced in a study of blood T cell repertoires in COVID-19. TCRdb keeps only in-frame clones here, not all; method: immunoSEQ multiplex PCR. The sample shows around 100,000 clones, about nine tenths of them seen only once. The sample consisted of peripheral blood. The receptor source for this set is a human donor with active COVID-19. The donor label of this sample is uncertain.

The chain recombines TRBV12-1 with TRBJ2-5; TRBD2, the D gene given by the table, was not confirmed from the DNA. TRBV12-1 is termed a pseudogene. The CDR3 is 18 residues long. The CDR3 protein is CASSPERGSGGPQETQYF. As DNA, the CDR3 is TGTGCCAGCAGCCCCGAAAGGGGTAGCGGGGGGCCCCAAGAGACCCAGTACTTC.

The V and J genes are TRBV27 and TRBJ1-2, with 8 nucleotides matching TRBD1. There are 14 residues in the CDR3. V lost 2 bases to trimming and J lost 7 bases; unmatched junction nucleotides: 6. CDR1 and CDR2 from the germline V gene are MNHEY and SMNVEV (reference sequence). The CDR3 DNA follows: TGTGCCAGCAGTTTAGGACAGGGAGGGAGTGGCTACACCTTC. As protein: CASSLGQGGSGYTF.

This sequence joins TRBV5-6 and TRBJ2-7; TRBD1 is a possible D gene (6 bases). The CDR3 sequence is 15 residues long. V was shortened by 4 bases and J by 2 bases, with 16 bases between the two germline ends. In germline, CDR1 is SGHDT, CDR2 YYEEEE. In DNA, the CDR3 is TGTGCCAGCAGCCCTGGCGACAGGACCGCCTACGAGCAGTACTTC. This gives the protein CASSPGDRTAYEQYF.

CDR3 sequence: CASRETFGGNEKLFF. The CDR3 DNA reads TGTGCCAGCCGAGAAACGTTCGGGGGTAATGAAAAACTGTTTTTT. The chain is built from TRBV2 and TRBJ1-4; the D gene is possibly TRBD1 (5 bases). The CDR3 is made up of 15 amino acids. Germline CDR1 and CDR2: SNHLY and FYNNEI. Trimming shortened V by 8 bases and J by 4 bases, and 17 bases separated the two germline ends.

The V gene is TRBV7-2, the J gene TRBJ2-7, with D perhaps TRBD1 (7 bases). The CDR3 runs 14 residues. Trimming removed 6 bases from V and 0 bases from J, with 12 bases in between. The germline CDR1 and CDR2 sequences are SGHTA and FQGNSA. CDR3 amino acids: CASSHQGGSYEQYF. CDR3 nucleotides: TGTGCCAGCAGTCATCAGGGGGGCTCCTACGAGCAGTACTTC. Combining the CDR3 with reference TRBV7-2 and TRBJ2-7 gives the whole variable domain GAGVSQSPSNKVTEKGKDVELRCDPISGHTALYWYRQSLGQGLEFLIYFQGNSAPDKSGLPSDRFSAERTGGSVSTLTIQRTQQEDSAVYLCASSHQGGSYEQYFGPGTRLTVT.

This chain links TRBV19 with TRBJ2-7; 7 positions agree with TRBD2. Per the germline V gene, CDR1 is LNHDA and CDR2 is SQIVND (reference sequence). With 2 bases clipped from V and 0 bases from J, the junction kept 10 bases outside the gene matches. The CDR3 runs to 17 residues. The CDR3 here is CASSIRGERVLSYEQYF. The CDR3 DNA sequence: TGTGCCAGTAGTATACGGGGGGAAAGGGTCCTCTCCTACGAGCAGTACTTC.

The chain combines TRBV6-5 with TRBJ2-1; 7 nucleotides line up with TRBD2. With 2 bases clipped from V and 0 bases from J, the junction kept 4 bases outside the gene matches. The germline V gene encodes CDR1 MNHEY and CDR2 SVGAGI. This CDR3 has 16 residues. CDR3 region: CASSYGAGSSYNEQFF. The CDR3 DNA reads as TGTGCCAGCAGTTACGGAGCGGGGAGCTCCTACAATGAGCAGTTCTTC.

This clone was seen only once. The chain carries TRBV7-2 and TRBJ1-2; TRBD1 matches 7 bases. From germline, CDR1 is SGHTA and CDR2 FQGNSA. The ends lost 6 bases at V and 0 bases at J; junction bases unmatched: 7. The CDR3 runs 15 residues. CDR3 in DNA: TGTGCCAGCAGTCTCCACAGGGGCACTAACTATGGCTACACCTTC. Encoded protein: CASSLHRGTNYGYTF. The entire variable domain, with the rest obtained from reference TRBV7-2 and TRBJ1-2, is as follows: GAGVSQSPSNKVTEKGKDVELRCDPISGHTALYWYRQSLGQGLEFLIYFQGNSAPDKSGLPSDRFSAERTGGSVSTLTIQRTQQEDSAVYLCASSLHRGTNYGYTFGSGTRLTVV.

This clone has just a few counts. The CDR3 bases are TGCGCCAGCATTAACAGGGAAGGCTACACCTTC. Translated, it gives CASINREGYTF. The V and J genes are TRBV10-1 and TRBJ1-2; D possibly corresponds to TRBD1 (6 bases). The CDR3 totals 11 residues. V lost 7 bases to trimming and J lost 8 bases, with 11 bases between them. Germline V gene data show CDR1 as WNHNN and CDR2 as SYGVQD (reference sequence).

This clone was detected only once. The CDR3 bases are TGTGCCAGTAGTTTAAGGACAGGGCTATCCGAGGGCGAGCAGTACTTC. Protein sequence: CASSLRTGLSEGEQYF. This chain joins TRBV19 and TRBJ2-7, with 8 positions matching TRBD1. V dropped 5 bases and J dropped 6; count of bases not matched to a gene: 15. Per the germline V gene, CDR1 is LNHDA and CDR2 is SQIVND (reference sequence). CDR3 length: 16 amino acids.

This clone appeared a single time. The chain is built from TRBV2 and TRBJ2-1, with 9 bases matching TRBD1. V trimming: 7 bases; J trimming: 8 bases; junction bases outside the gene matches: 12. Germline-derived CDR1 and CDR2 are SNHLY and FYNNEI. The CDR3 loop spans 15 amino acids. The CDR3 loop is CASIPDRGRRDEQFF. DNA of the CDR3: TGTGCCAGCATTCCGGACAGGGGTCGGCGGGATGAGCAGTTCTTC.

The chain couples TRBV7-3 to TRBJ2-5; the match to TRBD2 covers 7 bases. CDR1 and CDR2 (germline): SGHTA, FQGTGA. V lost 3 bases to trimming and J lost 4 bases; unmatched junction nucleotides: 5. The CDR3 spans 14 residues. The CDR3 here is CASSLSGEGETQYF. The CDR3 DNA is TGTGCCAGCAGCTTGTCGGGGGAGGGAGAGACCCAGTACTTC.

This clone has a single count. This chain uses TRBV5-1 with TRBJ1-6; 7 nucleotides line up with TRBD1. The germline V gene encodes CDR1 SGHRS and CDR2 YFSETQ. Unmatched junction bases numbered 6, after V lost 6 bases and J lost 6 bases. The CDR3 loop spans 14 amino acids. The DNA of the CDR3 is TGCGCCAGCACTGGGACAGACCCTAATTCACCCCTCCACTTT. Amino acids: CASTGTDPNSPLHF.

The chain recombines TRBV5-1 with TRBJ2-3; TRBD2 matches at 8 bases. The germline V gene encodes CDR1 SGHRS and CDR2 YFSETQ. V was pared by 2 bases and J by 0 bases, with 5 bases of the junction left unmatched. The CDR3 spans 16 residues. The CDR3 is CASSLYSGVSTDTQYF. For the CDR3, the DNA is TGCGCCAGCAGCTTATATAGCGGGGTTAGCACAGATACGCAGTATTTT.

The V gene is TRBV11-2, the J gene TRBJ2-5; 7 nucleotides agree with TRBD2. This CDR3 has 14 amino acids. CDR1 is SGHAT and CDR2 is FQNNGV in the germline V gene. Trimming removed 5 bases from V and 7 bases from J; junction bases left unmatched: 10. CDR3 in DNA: TGTGCCAGCAGCGCCTTGAGCGGGACCGGGACCCAGTACTTC. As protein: CASSALSGTGTQYF. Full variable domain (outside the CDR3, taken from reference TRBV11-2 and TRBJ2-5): EAGVAQSPRYKIIEKRQSVAFWCNPISGHATLYWYQQILGQGPKLLIQFQNNGVVDDSQLPKDRFSAERLKGVDSTLKIQPAKLEDSAVYLCASSALSGTGTQYFGPGTRLLVL.

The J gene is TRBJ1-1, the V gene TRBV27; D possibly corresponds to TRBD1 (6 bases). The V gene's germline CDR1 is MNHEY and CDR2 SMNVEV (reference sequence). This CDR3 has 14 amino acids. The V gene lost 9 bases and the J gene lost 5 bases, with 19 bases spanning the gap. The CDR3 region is CASGVTGFRTEAFF. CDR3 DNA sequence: TGTGCCAGTGGGGTTACAGGGTTTCGGACTGAAGCTTTCTTT.

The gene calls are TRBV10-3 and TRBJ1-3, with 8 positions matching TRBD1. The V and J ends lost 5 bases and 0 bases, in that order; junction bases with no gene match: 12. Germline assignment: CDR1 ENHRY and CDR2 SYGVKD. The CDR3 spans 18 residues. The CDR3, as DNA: TGTGCCATCAGTCAGGGACAGGTGCCTGCCCTCTCTGGAAACACCATATATTTT. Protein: CAISQGQVPALSGNTIYF.

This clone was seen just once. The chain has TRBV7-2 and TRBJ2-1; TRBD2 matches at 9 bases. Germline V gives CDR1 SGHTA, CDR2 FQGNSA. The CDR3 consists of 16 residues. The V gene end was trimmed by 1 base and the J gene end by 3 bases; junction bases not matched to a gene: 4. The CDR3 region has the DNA TGTGCCAGCAGCTTAGAGAGCGGGGGGAGCTACAATGAGCAGTTCTTC. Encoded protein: CASSLESGGSYNEQFF.

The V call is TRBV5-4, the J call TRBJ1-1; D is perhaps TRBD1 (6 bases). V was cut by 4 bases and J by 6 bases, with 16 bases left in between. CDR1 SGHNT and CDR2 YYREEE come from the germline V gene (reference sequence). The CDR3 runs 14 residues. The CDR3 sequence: CASSQQGYGAEAFF. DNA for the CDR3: TGTGCCAGCAGCCAGCAGGGGTATGGAGCTGAAGCTTTCTTT.

Written as DNA, the CDR3 is TGTGCCAGCAGCGTTACAGGTAGTGACACTGAAGCTTTCTTT. Protein product: CASSVTGSDTEAFF. The chain links TRBV5-8 to TRBJ1-1; the D gene is possibly TRBD1 (5 bases). The CDR3 consists of 14 residues. V lost 4 bases and J lost 3, with 13 bases in between. CDR1 SGHTS and CDR2 YDEGEE come from the germline V gene.

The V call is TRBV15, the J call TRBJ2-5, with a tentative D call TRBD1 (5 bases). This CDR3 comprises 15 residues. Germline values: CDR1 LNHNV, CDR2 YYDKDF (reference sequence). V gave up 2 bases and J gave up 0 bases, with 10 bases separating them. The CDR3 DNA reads TGTGCCACCAGCAGAAAACAGGAGTACCAAGAGACCCAGTACTTC. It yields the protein CATSRKQEYQETQYF.

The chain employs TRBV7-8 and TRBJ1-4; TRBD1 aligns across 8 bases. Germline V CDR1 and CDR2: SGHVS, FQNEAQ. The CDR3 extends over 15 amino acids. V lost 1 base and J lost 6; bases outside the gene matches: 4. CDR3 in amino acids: CASSLEQGADEKLFF. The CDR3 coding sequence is TGTGCCAGCAGCTTAGAGCAGGGGGCAGATGAAAAACTGTTTTTT. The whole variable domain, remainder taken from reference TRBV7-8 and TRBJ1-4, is GAGVSQSPRYKVAKRGQDVALRCDPISGHVSLFWYQQALGQGPEFLTYFQNEAQLDKSGLPSDRFFAERPEGSVSTLKIQRTQQEDSAVYLCASSLEQGADEKLFFGSGTQLSVL.

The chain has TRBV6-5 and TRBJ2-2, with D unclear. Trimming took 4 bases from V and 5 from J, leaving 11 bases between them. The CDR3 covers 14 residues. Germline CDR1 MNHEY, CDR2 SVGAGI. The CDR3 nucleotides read TGTGCCAGCAGTTCCCCATTTAGTACCGGGGAGCTGTTTTTT. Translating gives CASSSPFSTGELFF.

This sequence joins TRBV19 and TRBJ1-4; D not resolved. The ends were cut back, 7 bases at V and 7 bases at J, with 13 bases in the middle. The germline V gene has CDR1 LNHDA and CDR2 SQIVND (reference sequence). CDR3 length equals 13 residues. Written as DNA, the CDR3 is TGTGCCAGTACGAGGGCAGAAGGTGAAAAACTGTTTTTT. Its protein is CASTRAEGEKLFF.

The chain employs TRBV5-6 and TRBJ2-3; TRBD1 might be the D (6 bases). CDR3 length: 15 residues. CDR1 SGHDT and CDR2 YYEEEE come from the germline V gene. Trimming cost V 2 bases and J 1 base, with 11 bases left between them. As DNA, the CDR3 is TGTGCCAGCAGCTTAAGTCCAGGGGGCACAGATACGCAGTATTTT. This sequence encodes CASSLSPGGTDTQYF.

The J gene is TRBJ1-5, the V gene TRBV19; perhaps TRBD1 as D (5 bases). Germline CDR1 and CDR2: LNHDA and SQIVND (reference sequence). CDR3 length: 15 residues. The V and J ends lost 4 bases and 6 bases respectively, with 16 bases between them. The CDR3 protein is CASSTQGVRFQPQHF. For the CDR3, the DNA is TGTGCCAGTAGTACCCAGGGTGTTCGGTTTCAGCCCCAGCATTTT.

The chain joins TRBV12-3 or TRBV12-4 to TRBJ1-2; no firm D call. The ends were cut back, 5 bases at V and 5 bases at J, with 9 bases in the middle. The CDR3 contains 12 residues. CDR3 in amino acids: CASSKRGYGYTF. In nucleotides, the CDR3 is TGTGCCAGCAGTAAACGGGGATATGGCTACACCTTC.